These T cell receptor beta chains were read from a single sample in a study of cytomegalovirus exposure and HLA in healthy donors. Method: immunoSEQ multiplex PCR; TCRdb's copy keeps in-frame clones and lacks some. The table records approximately 100,000 clones, more than 85% of them present only once. Sequencing was carried out using PBMCs. The origin of the receptors is a man in his late teens or twenties in good health and CMV-seropositive. The CDR3 runs from the conserved cysteine through the conserved F or W. Each record gives: clone size, V gene, J gene, CDR3 length, CDR3 protein. Only part of the rows carry a size: once, few, many, or a class if the clone is expanded.

size: NA
V: TRBV27
J: TRBJ2-7
length: 14
CDR3: CASRISGISYEQYF

size: NA
V: TRBV7-6
J: TRBJ2-3
length: 17
CDR3: CASSLVGRGQVTDTQYF

size: NA
V: TRBV4-1
J: TRBJ1-5
length: 17
CDR3: CASSQVQRTGANQPQHF

size: once
V: TRBV2
J: TRBJ1-4
length: 19
CDR3: CASSEDSVPQGALNEKLFF

size: few
V: TRBV19
J: TRBJ2-2
length: 13
CDR3: CASSTRFAGELFF

size: NA
V: TRBV6-1
J: TRBJ2-7
length: 15
CDR3: CASSDIAQESYEQYF

size: NA
V: TRBV19
J: TRBJ2-3
length: 15
CDR3: CASSMSSGGTDTQYF

size: NA
V: TRBV29-1
J: TRBJ2-1
length: 15
CDR3: CSVEMETSGGNEQFF

size: NA
V: TRBV7-8
J: TRBJ1-6
length: 15
CDR3: CASSLGDSYNSPLHF

size: NA
V: TRBV4-3
J: TRBJ2-2
length: 16
CDR3: CASSQGPRGPTGELFF

size: NA
V: TRBV7-8
J: TRBJ2-7
length: 15
CDR3: CASSLGGLAVYEQYF

size: NA
V: TRBV4-2
J: TRBJ2-3
length: 15
CDR3: CASSGGGGLSHTQYF

size: NA
V: TRBV10-1
J: TRBJ1-4
length: 16
CDR3: CASRGGQGWINEKLFF

size: once
V: TRBV7-2
J: TRBJ1-5
length: 14
CDR3: CASSLYRDHQPQHF

size: NA
V: TRBV4-3
J: TRBJ2-1
length: 18
CDR3: CASSQDLRQGATYNEQFF

size: few
V: TRBV7-3
J: TRBJ2-3
length: 16
CDR3: CASSPTWGGDTDTQYF

size: NA
V: TRBV27
J: TRBJ1-2
length: 15
CDR3: CASSSNRADLYGYTF

size: NA
V: TRBV7-9
J: TRBJ2-2
length: 13
CDR3: CASSLTGSRELFF

size: NA
V: TRBV7-2
J: TRBJ2-1
length: 15
CDR3: CASSLAGGTYNEQFF

size: NA
V: TRBV25-1
J: TRBJ2-1
length: 15
CDR3: CASSAPDRGYNEQFF

size: NA
V: TRBV9
J: TRBJ2-3
length: 15
CDR3: CASSVVDTSPDTQYF

size: NA
V: TRBV25-1
J: TRBJ2-4
length: 11
CDR3: CASTGENIQYF

size: NA
V: TRBV7-7
J: TRBJ2-2
length: 14
CDR3: CASSPDRNTGELFF

size: once
V: TRBV5-4
J: TRBJ2-5
length: 16
CDR3: CASSLEQRGLQETQYF

size: NA
V: TRBV19
J: TRBJ2-7
length: 14
CDR3: CASSLLGPSLEQYF

size: NA
V: TRBV19
J: TRBJ2-2
length: 18
CDR3: CASSKIGGAYWNTGELFF

size: NA
V: TRBV5-6
J: TRBJ1-4
length: 13
CDR3: CASSDGTVEKLFF

size: NA
V: TRBV15
J: TRBJ1-5
length: 13
CDR3: CATSEDRIQPQHF

size: NA
V: TRBV6-5
J: TRBJ2-2
length: 14
CDR3: CASSGLANTGELFF

size: once
V: TRBV11-2
J: TRBJ1-1
length: 15
CDR3: CASSLERLEDTEAFF

size: NA
V: TRBV29-1
J: TRBJ2-2
length: 13
CDR3: CSVFDRPTGELFF